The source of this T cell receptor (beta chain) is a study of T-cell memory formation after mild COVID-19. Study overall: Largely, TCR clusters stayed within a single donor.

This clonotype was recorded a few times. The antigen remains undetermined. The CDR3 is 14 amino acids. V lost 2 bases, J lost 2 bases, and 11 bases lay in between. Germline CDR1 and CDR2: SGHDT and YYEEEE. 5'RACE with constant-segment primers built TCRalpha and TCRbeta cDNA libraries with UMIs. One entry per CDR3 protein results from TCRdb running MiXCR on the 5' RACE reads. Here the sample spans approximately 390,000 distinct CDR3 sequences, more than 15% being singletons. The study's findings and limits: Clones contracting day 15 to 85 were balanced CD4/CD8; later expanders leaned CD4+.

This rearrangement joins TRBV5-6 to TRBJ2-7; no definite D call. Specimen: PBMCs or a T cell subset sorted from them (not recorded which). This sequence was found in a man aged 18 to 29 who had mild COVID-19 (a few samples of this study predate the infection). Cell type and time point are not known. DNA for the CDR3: TGTGCCAGCAGCTTCGGCAGGTGGGCCTACGAGCAGTACTTC. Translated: CASSFGRWAYEQYF.